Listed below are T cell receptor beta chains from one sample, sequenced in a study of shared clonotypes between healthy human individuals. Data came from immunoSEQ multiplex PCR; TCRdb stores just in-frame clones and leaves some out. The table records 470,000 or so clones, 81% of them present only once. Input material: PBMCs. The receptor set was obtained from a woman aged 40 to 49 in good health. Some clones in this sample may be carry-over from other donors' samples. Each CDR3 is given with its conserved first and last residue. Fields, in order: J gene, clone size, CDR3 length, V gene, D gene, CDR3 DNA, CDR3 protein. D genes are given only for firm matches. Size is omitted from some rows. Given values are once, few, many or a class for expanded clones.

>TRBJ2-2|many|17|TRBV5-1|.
TGCGCCAGCAGCTTTGGAGATGAGACAGGGAACACCGGGGAGCTGTTTTTT
CASSFGDETGNTGELFF
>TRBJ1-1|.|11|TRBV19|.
TGTGCCAGTCTGAGGGACACTGAAGCTTTCTTT
CASLRDTEAFF
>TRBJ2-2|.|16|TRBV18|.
TGTGCCAGCTCACCACGTCTCCAGGGACCTACCGGGGAGCTGTTTTTT
CASSPRLQGPTGELFF
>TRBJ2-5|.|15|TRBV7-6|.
TGTGCCAGCAGCCCGGTGAACGGGAACCAAGAGACCCAGTACTTC
CASSPVNGNQETQYF
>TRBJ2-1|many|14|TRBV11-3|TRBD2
TGTGCCAGCAGGAGGACTAGCGGGGACAATGAGCAGTTCTTC
CASRRTSGDNEQFF
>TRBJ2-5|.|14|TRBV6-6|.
TGTGCCAGCAGTTTTCCGGGAACCCCAGAGACCCAGTACTTC
CASSFPGTPETQYF
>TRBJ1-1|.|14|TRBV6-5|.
TGTGCCAGCAGTTACGGACGGAAGAACACTGAAGCTTTCTTT
CASSYGRKNTEAFF
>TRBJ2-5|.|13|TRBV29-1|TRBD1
TGCAGCGTTGCTGGGACAGCCCAAGAGACCCAGTACTTC
CSVAGTAQETQYF
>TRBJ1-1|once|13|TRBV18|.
TGTGCCAGCTCCCCTGGACAGCCCACTGAAGCTTTCTTT
CASSPGQPTEAFF
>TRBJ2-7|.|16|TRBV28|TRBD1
TGTGCCAGCAGACATCACAAGGGACAGTCCCTCTGGCAGCAGTACTTC
CASRHHKGQSLWQQYF
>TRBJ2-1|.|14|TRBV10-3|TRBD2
TGTGCCATCAGCGGGACTAGCGGCGACAATGAGCAGTTCTTC
CAISGTSGDNEQFF
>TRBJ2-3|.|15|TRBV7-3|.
TGTGCCAGCAGCCTACAGGGTCTCAGCACAGATACGCAGTATTTT
CASSLQGLSTDTQYF
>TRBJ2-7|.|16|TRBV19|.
TGTGCCAGTAGTAACCCTACCCGAGGGACGGGTTACGAGCAGTACTTC
CASSNPTRGTGYEQYF
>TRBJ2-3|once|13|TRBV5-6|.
TGTGCCAGCACCCTGATGAGGTCAGATACGCAGTATTTT
CASTLMRSDTQYF
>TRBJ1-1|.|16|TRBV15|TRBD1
TGTGCCACCAGCAGAAAAGGGACAGGCATGAACACTGAAGCTTTCTTT
CATSRKGTGMNTEAFF
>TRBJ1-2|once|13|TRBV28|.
TGTGCCAGCAGTGAGGGCTTAAACTATGGCTACACCTTC
CASSEGLNYGYTF
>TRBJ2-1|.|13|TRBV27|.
TGTGCCAGCAAAACTACCCCTAGCAATGAGCAGTTCTTC
CASKTTPSNEQFF
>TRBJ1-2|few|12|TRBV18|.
TGTGCCAGCTCCCCAGGGGAATATGGCTACACCTTC
CASSPGEYGYTF
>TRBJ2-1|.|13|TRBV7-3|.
TGTGCCAGCAGCTTGAATTCCAACAATGAGCAGTTCTTC
CASSLNSNNEQFF
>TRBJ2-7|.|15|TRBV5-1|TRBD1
TGCGCCAGCAGTTTTAACGGACAGGGAACCTACGAGCAGTACTTC
CASSFNGQGTYEQYF
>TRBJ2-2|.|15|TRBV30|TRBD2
TGTGCCTGGACTAGCGGGAGGGCATTACCCGGGGAGCTGTTTTTT
CAWTSGRALPGELFF
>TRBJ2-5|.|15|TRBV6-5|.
TGTGCCAGCAGTAGCTTAGGGCGAAGACAAGAGACCCAGTACTTC
CASSSLGRRQETQYF
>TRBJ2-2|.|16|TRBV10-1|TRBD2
TGCGCCAGCAGTGAGTCGCCTAGCGGGAACACCGGGGAGCTGTTTTTT
CASSESPSGNTGELFF
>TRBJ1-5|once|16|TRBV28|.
TGTGCCAGCAGTTTGGACTTTGGAGAGGGTAATCAGCCCCAGCATTTT
CASSLDFGEGNQPQHF